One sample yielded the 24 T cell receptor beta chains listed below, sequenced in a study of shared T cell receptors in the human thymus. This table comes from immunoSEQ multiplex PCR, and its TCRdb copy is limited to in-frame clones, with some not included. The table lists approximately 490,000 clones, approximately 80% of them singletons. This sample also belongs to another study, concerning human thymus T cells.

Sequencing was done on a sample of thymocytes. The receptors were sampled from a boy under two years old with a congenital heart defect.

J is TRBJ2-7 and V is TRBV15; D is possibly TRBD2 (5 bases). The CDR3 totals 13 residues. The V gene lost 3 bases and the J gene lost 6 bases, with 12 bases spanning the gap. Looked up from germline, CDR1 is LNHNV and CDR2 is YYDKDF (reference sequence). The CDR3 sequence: CATSSLGVSEQYF. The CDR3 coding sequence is TGTGCCACCAGCAGCCTCGGGGTCTCCGAGCAGTACTTC.

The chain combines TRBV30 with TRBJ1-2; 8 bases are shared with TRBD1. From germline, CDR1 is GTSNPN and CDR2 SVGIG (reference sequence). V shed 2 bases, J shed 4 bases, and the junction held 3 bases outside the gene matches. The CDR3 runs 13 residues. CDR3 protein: CAWSRTGSYGYTF. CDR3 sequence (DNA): TGTGCCTGGAGTCGGACAGGGAGCTATGGCTACACCTTC.

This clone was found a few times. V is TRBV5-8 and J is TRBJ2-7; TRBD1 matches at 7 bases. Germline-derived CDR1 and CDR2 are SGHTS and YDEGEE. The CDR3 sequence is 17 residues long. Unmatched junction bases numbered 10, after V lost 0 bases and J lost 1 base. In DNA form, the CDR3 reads TGTGCCAGCAGCTTGGAGGTCCCGGGACAGATGTCCTACGAGCAGTACTTC. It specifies CASSLEVPGQMSYEQYF.

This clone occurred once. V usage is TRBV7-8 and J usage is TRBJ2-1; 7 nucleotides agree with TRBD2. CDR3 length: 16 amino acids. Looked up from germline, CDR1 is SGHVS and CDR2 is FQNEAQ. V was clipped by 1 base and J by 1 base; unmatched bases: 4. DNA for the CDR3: TGTGCCAGCAGCTTAGATTGGCGGGGGTCCTACAATGAGCAGTTCTTC. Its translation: CASSLDWRGSYNEQFF.

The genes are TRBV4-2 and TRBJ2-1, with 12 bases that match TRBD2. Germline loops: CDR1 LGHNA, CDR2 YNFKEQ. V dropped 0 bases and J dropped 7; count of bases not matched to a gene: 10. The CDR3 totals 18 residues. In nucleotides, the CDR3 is TGTGCCAGCAGCCAAGAAGGACTAGCGGGAATACCTAGGAATGAGCAGTTCTTC. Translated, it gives CASSQEGLAGIPRNEQFF.

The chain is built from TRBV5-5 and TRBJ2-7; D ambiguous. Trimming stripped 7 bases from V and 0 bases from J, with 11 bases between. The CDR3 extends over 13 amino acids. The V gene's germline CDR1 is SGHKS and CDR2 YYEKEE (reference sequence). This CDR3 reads CASFIEYSYEQYF. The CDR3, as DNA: TGTGCCAGCTTTATCGAGTACTCCTACGAGCAGTACTTC.

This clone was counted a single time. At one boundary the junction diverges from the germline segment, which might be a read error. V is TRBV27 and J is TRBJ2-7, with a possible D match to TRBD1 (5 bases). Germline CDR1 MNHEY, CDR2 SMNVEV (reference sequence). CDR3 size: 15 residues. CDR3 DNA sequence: TGTGCCAGCAGTTTAAGGGCAGGGCTGTCCTGCGAGCAGTACTTC. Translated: CASSLRAGLSCEQYF.

The CDR3 DNA reads TGTGCCAGCAGCCCGACCGGGGAGCTGTTTTTT. This encodes CASSPTGELFF. The chain joins TRBV7-9 to TRBJ2-2, with D unresolved. The V gene lost 5 bases and the J gene lost 5 bases, with 3 bases spanning the gap. Germline V CDR1 and CDR2: SEHNR, FQNEAQ (reference sequence). CDR3 size: 11 residues.

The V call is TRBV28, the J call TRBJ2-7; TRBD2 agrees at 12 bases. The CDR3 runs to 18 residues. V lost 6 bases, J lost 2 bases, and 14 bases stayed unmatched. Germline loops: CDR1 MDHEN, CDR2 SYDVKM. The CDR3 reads CASSRLLAGGPNPYEQYF. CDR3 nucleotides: TGTGCCAGCAGCCGGCTCCTAGCGGGAGGGCCCAACCCCTACGAGCAGTACTTC.

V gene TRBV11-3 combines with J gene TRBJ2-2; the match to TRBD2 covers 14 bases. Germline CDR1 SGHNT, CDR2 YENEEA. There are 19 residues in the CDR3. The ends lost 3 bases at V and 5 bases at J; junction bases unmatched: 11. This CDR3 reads CASSFVPGLAGVGTGELFF. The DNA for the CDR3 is TGTGCCAGCAGCTTTGTCCCGGGACTAGCGGGAGTGGGGACCGGGGAGCTGTTTTTT.

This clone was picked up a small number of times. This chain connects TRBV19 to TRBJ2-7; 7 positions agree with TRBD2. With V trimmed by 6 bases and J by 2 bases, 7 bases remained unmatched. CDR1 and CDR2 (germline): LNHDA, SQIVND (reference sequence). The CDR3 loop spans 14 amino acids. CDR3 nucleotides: TGTGCCAGTAGCCCCCCGGGGGGAGCCTACGAGCAGTACTTC. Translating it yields CASSPPGGAYEQYF.

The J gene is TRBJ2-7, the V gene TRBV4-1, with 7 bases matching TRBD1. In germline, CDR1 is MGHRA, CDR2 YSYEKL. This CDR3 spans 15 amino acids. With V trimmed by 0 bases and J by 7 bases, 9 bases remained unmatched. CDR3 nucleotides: TGCGCCAGCAGCCAAGATACAGGGGCGACGGGAGAGCAGTACTTC. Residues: CASSQDTGATGEQYF.

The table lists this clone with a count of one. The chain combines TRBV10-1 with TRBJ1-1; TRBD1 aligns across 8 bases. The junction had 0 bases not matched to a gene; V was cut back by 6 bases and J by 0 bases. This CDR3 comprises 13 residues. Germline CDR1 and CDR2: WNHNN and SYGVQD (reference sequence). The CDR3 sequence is CASRQGVNTEAFF. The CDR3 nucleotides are TGCGCCAGCAGACAGGGGGTGAACACTGAAGCTTTCTTT.

The CDR3 is CASSLQRPTGELFF. The CDR3 DNA follows: TGTGCCAGCAGCCTCCAGCGGCCCACCGGGGAGCTGTTTTTT. This sequence joins TRBV6-5 and TRBJ2-2, with D maybe TRBD2 (5 bases). CDR1 is MNHEY and CDR2 is SVGAGI in the germline V gene. This CDR3 comprises 14 residues. The ends were cut back, 6 bases at V and 4 bases at J, with 12 bases in the middle.

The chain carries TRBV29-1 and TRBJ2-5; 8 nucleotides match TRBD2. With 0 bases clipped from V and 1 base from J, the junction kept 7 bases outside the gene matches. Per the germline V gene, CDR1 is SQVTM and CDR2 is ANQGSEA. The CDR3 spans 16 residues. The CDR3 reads CSVEDPAGGIQETQYF. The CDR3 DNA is TGCAGCGTTGAAGATCCGGCGGGAGGTATCCAAGAGACCCAGTACTTC.

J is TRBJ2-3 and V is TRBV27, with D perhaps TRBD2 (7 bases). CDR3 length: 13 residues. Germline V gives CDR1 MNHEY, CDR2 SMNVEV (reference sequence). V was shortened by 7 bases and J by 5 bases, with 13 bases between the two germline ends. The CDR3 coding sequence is TGTGCCAGCATCGGGGGGCGCGGAGATACGCAGTATTTT. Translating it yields CASIGGRGDTQYF.

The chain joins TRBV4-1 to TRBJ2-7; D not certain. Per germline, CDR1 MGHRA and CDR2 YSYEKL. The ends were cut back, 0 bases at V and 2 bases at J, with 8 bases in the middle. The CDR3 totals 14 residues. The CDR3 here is CASSQDGHPYEQYF. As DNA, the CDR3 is TGCGCCAGCAGCCAAGATGGGCACCCCTACGAGCAGTACTTC.

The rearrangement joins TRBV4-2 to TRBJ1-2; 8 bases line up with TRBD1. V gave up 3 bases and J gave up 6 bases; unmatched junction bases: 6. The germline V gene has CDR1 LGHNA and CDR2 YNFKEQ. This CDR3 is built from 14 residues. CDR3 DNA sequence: TGTGCCAGCAGCCACCTGGACAGGGTCCATGGCTACACCTTC. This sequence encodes CASSHLDRVHGYTF.

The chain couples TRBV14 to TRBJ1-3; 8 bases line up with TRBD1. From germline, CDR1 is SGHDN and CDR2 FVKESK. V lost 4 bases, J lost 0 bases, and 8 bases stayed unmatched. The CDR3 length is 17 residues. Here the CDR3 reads CASSPGGRTSSGNTIYF. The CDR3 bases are TGTGCCAGCAGCCCAGGGGGCAGGACATCCTCTGGAAACACCATATATTTT.

DNA of the CDR3: TGTGCCAGCAGCTCGGGATACAGTAATGAAAAACTGTTTTTT. This gives the protein CASSSGYSNEKLFF. The chain has TRBV11-2 and TRBJ1-4; D unresolved. This CDR3 spans 14 amino acids. Germline V gives CDR1 SGHAT, CDR2 FQNNGV. Trimming stripped 4 bases from V and 4 bases from J, with 10 bases between.

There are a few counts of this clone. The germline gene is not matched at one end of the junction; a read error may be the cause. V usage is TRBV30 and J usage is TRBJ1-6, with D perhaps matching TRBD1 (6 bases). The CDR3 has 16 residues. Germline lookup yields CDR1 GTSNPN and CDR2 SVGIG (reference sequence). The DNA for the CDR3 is TGTGCCTGGAGTGTACTGCGGGGGGCGCATAATTCCCCCCTCCACTTT. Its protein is CAWSVLRGAHNSPLHF.

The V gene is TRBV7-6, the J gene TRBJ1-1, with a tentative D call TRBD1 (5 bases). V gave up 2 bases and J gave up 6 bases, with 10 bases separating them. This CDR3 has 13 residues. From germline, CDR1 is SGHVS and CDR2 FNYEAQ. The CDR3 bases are TGTGCCAGCAGCTTAATCAGGGAGGCTGAAGCTTTCTTT. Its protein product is CASSLIREAEAFF.

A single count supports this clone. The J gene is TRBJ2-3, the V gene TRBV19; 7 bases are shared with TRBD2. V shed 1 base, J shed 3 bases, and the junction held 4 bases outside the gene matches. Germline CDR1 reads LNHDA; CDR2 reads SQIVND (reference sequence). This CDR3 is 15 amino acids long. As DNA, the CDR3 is TGTGCCAGTAGTATAGGCGGGAGTGAGACAGATACGCAGTATTTT. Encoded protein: CASSIGGSETDTQYF.

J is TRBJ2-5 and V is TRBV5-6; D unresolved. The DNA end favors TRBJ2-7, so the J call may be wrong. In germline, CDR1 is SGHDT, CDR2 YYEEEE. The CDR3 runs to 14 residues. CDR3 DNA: TGTGCCAGCAGCTCTGGCGATAGCTCCTACGAGCAGTACTTC. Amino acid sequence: CASSSGDSSYEQYF.